The source of this T cell receptor (beta chain) is a study of OX40 agonist ivuxolimab in advanced cancers. Profiling relied on immunoSEQ multiplex PCR, and the TCRdb table lists in-frame clones only, not all of them. The sample shows 65,000 to 85,000 clones, roughly 85% of them seen only once. Germline V gene lookup returns CDR1 MNHNS and CDR2 SASEGT. The CDR3 is 13 amino acids. Trimming took 10 bases from V and 3 from J; bases not matched to a gene: 9. The source material was CD4+ or CD8+ T cells sorted from blood, sampled in a trial of the OX40 agonist ivuxolimab. The receptor was isolated from an adult with an advanced solid tumor such as melanoma, head and neck, liver or kidney cancer. The rearrangement uses TRBV6-1 and TRBJ2-7; 7 bases match TRBD1. The CDR3 DNA follows: TGTGCCACCCAACAGGGGTTGAGCTACGAGCAGTACTTC. It encodes CATQQGLSYEQYF.